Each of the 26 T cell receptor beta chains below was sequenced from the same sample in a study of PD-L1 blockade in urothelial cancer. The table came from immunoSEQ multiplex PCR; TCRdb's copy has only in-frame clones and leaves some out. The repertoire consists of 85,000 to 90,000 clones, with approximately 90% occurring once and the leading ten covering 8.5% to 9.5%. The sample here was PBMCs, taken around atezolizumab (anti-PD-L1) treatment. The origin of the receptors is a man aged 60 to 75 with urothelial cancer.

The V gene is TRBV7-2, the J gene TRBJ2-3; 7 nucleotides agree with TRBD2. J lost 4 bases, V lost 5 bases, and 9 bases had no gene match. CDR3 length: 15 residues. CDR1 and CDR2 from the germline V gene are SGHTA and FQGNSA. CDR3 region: CASSPSSGNADTQYF. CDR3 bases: TGTGCCAGCAGCCCTTCCAGCGGGAACGCAGATACGCAGTATTTT.

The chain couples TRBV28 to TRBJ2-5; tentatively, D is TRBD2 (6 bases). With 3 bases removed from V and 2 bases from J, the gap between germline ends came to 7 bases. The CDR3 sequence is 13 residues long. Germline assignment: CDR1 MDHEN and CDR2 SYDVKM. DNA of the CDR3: TGTGCCAGCAGTTTGGGGACTCAAGAGACCCAGTACTTC. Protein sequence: CASSLGTQETQYF.

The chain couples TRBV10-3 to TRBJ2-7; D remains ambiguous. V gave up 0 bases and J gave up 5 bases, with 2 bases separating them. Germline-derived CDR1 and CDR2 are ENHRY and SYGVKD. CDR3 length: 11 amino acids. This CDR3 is CAISESNEQYF. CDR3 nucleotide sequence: TGTGCCATCAGTGAGTCCAACGAGCAGTACTTC.

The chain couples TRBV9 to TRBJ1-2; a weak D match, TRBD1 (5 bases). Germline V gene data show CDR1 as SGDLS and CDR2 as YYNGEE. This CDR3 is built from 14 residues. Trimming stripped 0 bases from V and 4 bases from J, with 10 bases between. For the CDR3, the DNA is TGTGCCAGCAGCGTAGACTGGACATCCTATGGCTACACCTTC. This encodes CASSVDWTSYGYTF.

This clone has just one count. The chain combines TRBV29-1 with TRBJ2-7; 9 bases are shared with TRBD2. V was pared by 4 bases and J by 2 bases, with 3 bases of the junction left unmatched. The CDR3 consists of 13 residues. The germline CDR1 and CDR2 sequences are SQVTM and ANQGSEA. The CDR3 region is CSVASGATYEQYF. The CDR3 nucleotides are TGCAGCGTTGCTAGCGGGGCCACCTACGAGCAGTACTTC.

The CDR3 is CASGGTGNTEAFF. The CDR3 nucleotides read TGTGCCAGCGGGGGGACCGGTAACACTGAAGCTTTCTTT. The chain employs TRBV27 and TRBJ1-1; D perhaps matches TRBD1 (5 bases). The CDR3 runs 13 residues. Per germline, CDR1 MNHEY and CDR2 SMNVEV (reference sequence). The V gene lost 8 bases and the J gene lost 2 bases, with 12 bases spanning the gap.

CDR3 amino acids: CATSTDSYGYTF. CDR3 nucleotide sequence: TGTGCCACCAGCACGGACAGCTATGGCTACACCTTC. The V and J genes are TRBV15 and TRBJ1-2; TRBD1 is a possible D gene (6 bases). The V end was cut by 4 bases, the J end by 4 bases, with 7 bases between. The length of the CDR3 is 12 residues. Germline CDR1 reads LNHNV; CDR2 reads YYDKDF (reference sequence). The variable domain in full, completed from reference TRBV15 and TRBJ1-2, reads DAMVIQNPRYQVTQFGKPVTLSCSQTLNHNVMYWYQQKSSQAPKLLFHYYDKDFNNEADTPDNFQSRRPNTSFCFLDIRSPGLGDTAMYLCATSTDSYGYTFGSGTRLTVV.

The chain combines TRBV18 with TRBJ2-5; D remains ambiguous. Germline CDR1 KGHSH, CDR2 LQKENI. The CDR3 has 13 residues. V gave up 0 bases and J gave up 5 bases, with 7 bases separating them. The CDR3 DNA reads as TGTGCCAGCTCACCACCCACGGTGGAGACCCAGTACTTC. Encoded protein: CASSPPTVETQYF.

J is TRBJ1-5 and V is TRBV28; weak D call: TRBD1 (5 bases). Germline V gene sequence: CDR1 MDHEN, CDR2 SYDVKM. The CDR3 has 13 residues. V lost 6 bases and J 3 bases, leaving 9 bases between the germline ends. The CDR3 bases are TGTGCCAGCAGGGGGCAGATCAATCAGCCCCAGCATTTT. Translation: CASRGQINQPQHF.

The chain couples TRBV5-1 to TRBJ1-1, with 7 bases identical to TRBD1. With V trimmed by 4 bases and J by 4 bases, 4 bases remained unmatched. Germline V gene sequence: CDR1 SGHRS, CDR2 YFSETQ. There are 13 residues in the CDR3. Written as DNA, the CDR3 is TGCGCCAGCAGCCTCCAGGGGGGCACTGAAGCTTTCTTT. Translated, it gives CASSLQGGTEAFF.

This chain's CDR3 is CASSEGPNLYYGYTF. The CDR3 DNA sequence: TGTGCCAGCAGTGAAGGGCCAAATCTCTACTATGGCTACACCTTC. The chain joins TRBV6-1 to TRBJ1-2; no firm D call. Trimming took 1 base from V and 3 from J, leaving 12 bases between them. CDR3 length equals 15 residues. Per germline, CDR1 MNHNS and CDR2 SASEGT.

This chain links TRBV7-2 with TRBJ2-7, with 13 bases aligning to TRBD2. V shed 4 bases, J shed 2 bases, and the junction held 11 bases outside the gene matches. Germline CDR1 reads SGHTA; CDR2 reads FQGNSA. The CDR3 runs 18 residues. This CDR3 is CASSSPLLAGGSPYEQYF. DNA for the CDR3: TGTGCCAGCAGCTCCCCATTACTAGCGGGGGGGTCCCCCTACGAGCAGTACTTC.

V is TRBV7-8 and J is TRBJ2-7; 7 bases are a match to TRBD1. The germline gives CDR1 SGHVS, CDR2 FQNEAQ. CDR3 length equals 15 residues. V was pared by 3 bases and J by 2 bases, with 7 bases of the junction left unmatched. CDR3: CASSLEGGPTYEQYF. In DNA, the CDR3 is TGTGCCAGCAGCTTGGAAGGGGGCCCTACCTACGAGCAGTACTTC.

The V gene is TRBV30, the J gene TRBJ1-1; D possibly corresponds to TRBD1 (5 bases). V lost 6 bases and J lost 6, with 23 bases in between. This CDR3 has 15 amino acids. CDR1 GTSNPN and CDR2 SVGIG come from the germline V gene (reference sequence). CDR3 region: CACMGGVPSQAEAFF. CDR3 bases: TGTGCCTGTATGGGGGGGGTCCCCTCCCAAGCTGAAGCTTTCTTT.

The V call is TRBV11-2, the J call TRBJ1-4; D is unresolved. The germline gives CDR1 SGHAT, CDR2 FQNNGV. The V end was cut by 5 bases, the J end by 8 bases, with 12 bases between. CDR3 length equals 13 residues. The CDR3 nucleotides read TGTGCCAGCAGCCGCGGTGTTGGCGAAAAACTGTTTTTT. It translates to CASSRGVGEKLFF.

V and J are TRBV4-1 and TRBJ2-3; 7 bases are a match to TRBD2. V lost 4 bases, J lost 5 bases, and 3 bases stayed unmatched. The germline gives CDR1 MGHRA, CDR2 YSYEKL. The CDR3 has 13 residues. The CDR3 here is CASSLEREDTQYF. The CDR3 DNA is TGCGCCAGCAGCCTGGAGCGGGAAGATACGCAGTATTTT.

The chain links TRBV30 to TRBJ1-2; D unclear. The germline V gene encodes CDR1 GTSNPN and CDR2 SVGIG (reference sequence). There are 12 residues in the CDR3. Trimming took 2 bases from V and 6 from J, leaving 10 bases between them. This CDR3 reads CAWSHNGDGYTF. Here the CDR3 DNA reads TGTGCCTGGAGTCATAACGGGGATGGCTACACCTTC.

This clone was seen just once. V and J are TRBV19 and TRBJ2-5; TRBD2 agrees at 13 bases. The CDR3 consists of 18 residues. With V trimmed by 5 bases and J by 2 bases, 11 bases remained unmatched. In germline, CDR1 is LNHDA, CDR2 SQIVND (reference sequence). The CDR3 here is CASSQVRGLAGPQETQYF. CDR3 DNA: TGTGCCAGTAGTCAAGTGAGGGGACTAGCGGGGCCTCAAGAGACCCAGTACTTC. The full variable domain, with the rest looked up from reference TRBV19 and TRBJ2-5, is DGGITQSPKYLFRKEGQNVTLSCEQNLNHDAMYWYRQDPGQGLRLIYYSQIVNDFQKGDIAEGYSVSREKKESFPLTVTSAQKNPTAFYLCASSQVRGLAGPQETQYFGPGTRLLVL.

The DNA for the CDR3 is TGTGCCAGCACCCGCGGGGGCCAAAACACCGGGGAGCTGTTTTTT. Residues: CASTRGGQNTGELFF. V gene TRBV7-7 combines with J gene TRBJ2-2, with D perhaps TRBD2 (7 bases). V was pared by 7 bases and J by 2 bases, with 14 bases between. The CDR3 covers 15 residues. Germline assignment: CDR1 SSHAT and CDR2 FNYEAQ (reference sequence).

The CDR3 sequence: CSGSDNEQFF. CDR3 nucleotide sequence: TGCAGTGGTAGCGACAATGAGCAGTTCTTC. The chain combines TRBV20-1 with TRBJ2-1, with a possible D match to TRBD2 (5 bases). Trimming left V 7 bases short and J 5 bases short, with 6 bases between. The CDR3 extends over 10 amino acids. Germline assignment: CDR1 DFQATT and CDR2 SNEGSKA (reference sequence).

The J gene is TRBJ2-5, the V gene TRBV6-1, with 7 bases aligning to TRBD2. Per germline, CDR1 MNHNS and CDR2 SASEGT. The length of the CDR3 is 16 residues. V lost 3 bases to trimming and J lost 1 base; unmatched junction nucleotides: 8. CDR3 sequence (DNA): TGTGCCAGCAGTGATTATCGGGAGGTATCCCAAGAGACCCAGTACTTC. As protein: CASSDYREVSQETQYF.

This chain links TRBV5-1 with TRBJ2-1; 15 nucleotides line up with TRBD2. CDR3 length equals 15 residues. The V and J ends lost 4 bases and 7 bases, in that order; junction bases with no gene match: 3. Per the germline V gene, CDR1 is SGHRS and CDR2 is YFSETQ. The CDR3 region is CASSMGLAGGNEQFF. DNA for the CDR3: TGCGCCAGCAGCATGGGACTAGCGGGAGGAAATGAGCAGTTCTTC.

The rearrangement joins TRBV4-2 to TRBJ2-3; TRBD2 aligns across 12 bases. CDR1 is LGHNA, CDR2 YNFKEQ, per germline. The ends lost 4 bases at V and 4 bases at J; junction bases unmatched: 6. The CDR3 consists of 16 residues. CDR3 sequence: CASSPGLAGSSDTQYF. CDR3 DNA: TGTGCCAGCAGCCCAGGACTAGCGGGGTCATCAGATACGCAGTATTTT.

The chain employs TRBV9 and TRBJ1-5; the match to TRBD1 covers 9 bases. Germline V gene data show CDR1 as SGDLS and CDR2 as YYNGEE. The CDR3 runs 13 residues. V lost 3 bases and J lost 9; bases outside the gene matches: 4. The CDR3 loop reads CASSAGQGTPQHF. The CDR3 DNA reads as TGTGCCAGCAGCGCCGGACAGGGGACGCCCCAGCATTTT.

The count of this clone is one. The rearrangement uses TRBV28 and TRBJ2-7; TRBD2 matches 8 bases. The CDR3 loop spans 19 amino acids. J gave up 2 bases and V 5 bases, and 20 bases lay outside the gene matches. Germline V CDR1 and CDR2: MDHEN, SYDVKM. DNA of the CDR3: TGTGCCAGCAGTGAATCATCACGGGCGGGAGGCCCTTTAACCTACGAGCAGTACTTC. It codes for CASSESSRAGGPLTYEQYF.

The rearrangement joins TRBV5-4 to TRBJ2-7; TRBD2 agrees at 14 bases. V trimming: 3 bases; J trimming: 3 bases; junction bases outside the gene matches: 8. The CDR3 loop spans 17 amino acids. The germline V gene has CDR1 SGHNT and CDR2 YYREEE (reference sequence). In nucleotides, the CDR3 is TGTGCCAGCAGCTCGACTAGCGGGAGGGCCGGGGGCTACGAGCAGTACTTC. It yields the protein CASSSTSGRAGGYEQYF.